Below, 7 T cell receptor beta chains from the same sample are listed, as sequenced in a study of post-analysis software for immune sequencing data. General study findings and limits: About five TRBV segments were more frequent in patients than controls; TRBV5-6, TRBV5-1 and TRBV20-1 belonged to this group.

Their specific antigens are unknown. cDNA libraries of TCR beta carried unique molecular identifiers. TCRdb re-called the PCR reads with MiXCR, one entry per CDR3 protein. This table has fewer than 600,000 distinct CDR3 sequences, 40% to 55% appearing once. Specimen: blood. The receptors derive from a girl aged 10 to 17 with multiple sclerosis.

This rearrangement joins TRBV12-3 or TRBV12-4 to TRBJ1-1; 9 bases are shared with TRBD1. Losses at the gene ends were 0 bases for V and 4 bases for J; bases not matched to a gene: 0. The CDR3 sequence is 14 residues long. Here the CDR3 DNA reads TGTGCCAGCAGTTTAGCGGGACAGGGCACTGAAGCTTTCTTT. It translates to CASSLAGQGTEAFF.

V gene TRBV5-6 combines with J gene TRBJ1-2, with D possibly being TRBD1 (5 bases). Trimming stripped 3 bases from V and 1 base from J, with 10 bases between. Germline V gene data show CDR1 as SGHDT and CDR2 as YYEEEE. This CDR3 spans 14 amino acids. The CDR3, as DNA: TGTGCCAGCAGCTCGAATCAGGGTAACTATGGCTACACCTTC. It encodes CASSSNQGNYGYTF.

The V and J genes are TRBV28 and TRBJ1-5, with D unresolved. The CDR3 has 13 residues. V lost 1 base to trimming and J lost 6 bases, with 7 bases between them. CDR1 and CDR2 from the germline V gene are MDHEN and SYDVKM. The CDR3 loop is CASSLLGFQPQHF. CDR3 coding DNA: TGTGCCAGCAGTTTATTGGGGTTTCAGCCCCAGCATTTT. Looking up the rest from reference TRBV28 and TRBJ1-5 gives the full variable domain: DVKVTQSSRYLVKRTGEKVFLECVQDMDHENMFWYRQDPGLGLRLIYFSYDVKMKEKGDIPEGYSVSREKKERFSLILESASTNQTSMYLCASSLLGFQPQHFGDGTRLSIL.

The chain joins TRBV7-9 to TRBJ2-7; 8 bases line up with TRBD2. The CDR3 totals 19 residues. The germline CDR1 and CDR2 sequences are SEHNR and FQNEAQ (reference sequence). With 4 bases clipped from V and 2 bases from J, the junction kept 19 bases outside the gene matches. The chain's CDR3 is CASSSPGGLAPLTTYEQYF. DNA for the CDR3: TGTGCCAGCAGCTCTCCCGGCGGACTAGCCCCACTGACTACCTACGAGCAGTACTTC.

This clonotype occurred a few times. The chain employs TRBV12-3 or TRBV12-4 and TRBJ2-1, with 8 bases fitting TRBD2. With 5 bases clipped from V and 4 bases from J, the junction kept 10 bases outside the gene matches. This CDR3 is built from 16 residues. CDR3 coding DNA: TGTGCCAGCAGTCGTGTAGCGGGAAGGGGATACAATGAGCAGTTCTTC. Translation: CASSRVAGRGYNEQFF.

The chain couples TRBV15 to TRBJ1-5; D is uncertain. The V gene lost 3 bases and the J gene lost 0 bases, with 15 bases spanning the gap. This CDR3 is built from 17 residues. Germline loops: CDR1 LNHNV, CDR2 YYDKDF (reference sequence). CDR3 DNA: TGTGCCACCAGCAGCACCGCCGGGCGGCTTAGCAATCAGCCCCAGCATTTT. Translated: CATSSTAGRLSNQPQHF. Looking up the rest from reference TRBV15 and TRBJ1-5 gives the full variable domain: DAMVIQNPRYQVTQFGKPVTLSCSQTLNHNVMYWYQQKSSQAPKLLFHYYDKDFNNEADTPDNFQSRRPNTSFCFLDIRSPGLGDTAMYLCATSSTAGRLSNQPQHFGDGTRLSIL.

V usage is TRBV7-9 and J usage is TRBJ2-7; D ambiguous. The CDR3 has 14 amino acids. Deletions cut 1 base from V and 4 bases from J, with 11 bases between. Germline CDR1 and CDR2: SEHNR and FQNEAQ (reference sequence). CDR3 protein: CASSLGAKPYEQYF. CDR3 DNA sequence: TGTGCCAGCAGCTTAGGGGCGAAACCTTACGAGCAGTACTTC.